A selection of T cell receptor beta chains follows, all from one sample in a study of cytomegalovirus exposure and HLA in healthy donors. Using immunoSEQ multiplex PCR, the repertoire was profiled, and TCRdb retains in-frame clones only, with some absent. The sample gives around 74,000 clones, 79% of which show up once; about 2.3% is in the top ten. The sequenced sample was PBMCs. These receptors all come from a man aged 25-40 years in good health and CMV-seronegative. Both conserved end residues are part of each CDR3. The D gene is left open where the match is weak. For some rows the clone size is stated as once, few or many, or as a class when expanded; others skip it.

.	TRBV30	11	.	TRBJ1-1	CAWSVATRAFF	TGTGCCTGGAGTGTGGCCACGAGGGCTTTCTTT
.	TRBV6-6	13	TRBD2	TRBJ2-5	CASYTSGQETQYF	TGTGCCAGCTATACTAGCGGGCAAGAGACCCAGTACTTC
.	TRBV4-3	15	TRBD2	TRBJ2-1	CASSQDQRGYNEQFF	TGCGCCAGCAGCCAAGATCAGCGGGGGTACAATGAGCAGTTCTTC
.	TRBV28	14	.	TRBJ1-2	CASSSTGINYGYTF	TGTGCCAGCAGCTCAACCGGGATAAACTATGGCTACACCTTC
.	TRBV27	17	TRBD1	TRBJ1-1	CASSLDRGGGSNTEAFF	TGTGCCAGCAGTTTAGATCGTGGAGGGGGCTCGAACACTGAAGCTTTCTTT
few	TRBV5-1	13	.	TRBJ1-1	CASSYGGNTEAFF	TGCGCCAGCAGCTACGGTGGGAACACTGAAGCTTTCTTT
.	TRBV7-8	15	TRBD1	TRBJ1-2	CASSYRTGRGYGYTF	TGTGCCAGCAGCTACCGGACAGGGCGAGGCTATGGCTACACCTTC
.	TRBV11-3	13	.	TRBJ2-7	CASSSGDSYEQYF	TGTGCCAGCAGCAGTGGAGACTCCTACGAGCAGTACTTC
.	TRBV4-3	15	.	TRBJ1-2	CASSQARGMDYGYTF	TGCGCCAGCAGCCAAGCAAGGGGCATGGACTATGGCTACACCTTC
.	TRBV6-5	13	.	TRBJ2-7	CASSLQGSYEQYF	TGTGCCAGCAGTTTACAGGGCTCCTACGAGCAGTACTTC
.	TRBV5-1	12	.	TRBJ2-7	CASSLGGDEQYF	TGCGCCAGCAGCTTGGGGGGGGACGAGCAGTACTTC
.	TRBV27	13	TRBD1	TRBJ1-2	CASSRDRAYGYTF	TGTGCCAGCAGTCGAGACAGGGCCTATGGCTACACCTTC
.	TRBV19	15	.	TRBJ1-1	CASSIMSWRNTEAFF	TGTGCCAGTAGTATCATGTCATGGAGGAACACTGAAGCTTTCTTT
few	TRBV6-5	15	.	TRBJ2-7	CASSRPSGNTYEQYF	TGTGCCAGCAGTAGACCCTCAGGGAATACCTACGAGCAGTACTTC
.	TRBV11-2	15	TRBD1	TRBJ1-1	CASSSPNRGGTEAFF	TGTGCCAGCAGCTCCCCGAACAGGGGAGGCACTGAAGCTTTCTTT
few	TRBV7-2	13	.	TRBJ2-7	CASSVNRDYEQYF	TGTGCCAGCAGCGTAAACAGGGACTACGAGCAGTACTTC
.	TRBV19	15	.	TRBJ2-5	CASSIGGPLQETQYF	TGTGCCAGTAGTATTGGAGGACCACTCCAAGAGACCCAGTACTTC
.	TRBV7-9	15	.	TRBJ2-7	CASSSTDGVGGEQYF	TGTGCCAGCAGCTCCACGGACGGGGTCGGAGGCGAGCAGTACTTC
.	TRBV4-2	16	TRBD2	TRBJ2-2	CASSPREREGGGELFF	TGTGCCAGCAGCCCCCGGGAGCGGGAGGGAGGCGGGGAGCTGTTTTTT
.	TRBV11-2	13	TRBD1	TRBJ1-1	CASSLRDRAEAFF	TGTGCCAGCAGCTTAAGGGACAGGGCTGAAGCTTTCTTT
.	TRBV5-4	15	TRBD2	TRBJ2-1	CASSPWSGSYNEQFF	TGTGCCAGCAGCCCTTGGAGCGGGAGCTACAATGAGCAGTTCTTC
.	TRBV27	17	TRBD2	TRBJ2-2	CASSLTGTKLFGGELFF	TGTGCCAGCAGTTTAACCGGGACTAAGTTGTTCGGCGGGGAGCTGTTTTTT
.	TRBV6-6	16	.	TRBJ1-2	CASSYSDREGTYGYTF	TGTGCCAGCAGTTACTCGGATCGGGAGGGGACCTATGGCTACACCTTC
.	TRBV2	13	.	TRBJ2-7	CASSLDSSYEQYF	TGTGCCAGCAGCCTGGACAGCTCCTACGAGCAGTACTTC
.	TRBV4-2	15	.	TRBJ1-6	CASSQERGGNSPLHF	TGTGCCAGCAGCCAGGAGCGTGGTGGGAATTCACCCCTCCACTTT
.	TRBV11-2	18	.	TRBJ2-3	CASSLRSRTEPSKDTQYF	TGTGCCAGCAGCTTAAGGTCTAGGACTGAGCCTTCCAAAGATACGCAGTATTTT
few	TRBV4-2	18	TRBD1	TRBJ1-2	CASSQDIRTGEGNYGYPF	TGTGCCAGCAGCCAGGATATTCGGACAGGGGAGGGTAACTATGGCTACCCCTTC
few	TRBV5-1	13	TRBD1	TRBJ2-4	CASSPQQGNIQYF	TGCGCCAGCAGCCCTCAACAGGGGAACATTCAGTACTTC
few	TRBV29-1	12	.	TRBJ1-1	CSVRSAYQGAFF	TGCAGCGTTAGATCAGCTTATCAGGGGGCTTTCTTT
.	TRBV6-1	15	TRBD1	TRBJ2-7	CASSGLGTETYEQYF	TGTGCCAGCAGTGGGCTCGGGACAGAGACCTACGAGCAGTACTTC
.	TRBV27	11	.	TRBJ2-7	CARRRSYEQYF	TGTGCCCGCCGGAGGTCCTACGAGCAGTACTTC
.	TRBV7-9	14	TRBD1	TRBJ2-4	CSSSSTGGLNIQYF	TGTTCCAGCAGCTCGACAGGGGGCTTGAACATTCAGTACTTC
.	TRBV14	14	.	TRBJ1-6	CASSSQGGGSPLHF	TGTGCCAGCAGCTCACAGGGTGGAGGTTCACCCCTCCACTTT
.	TRBV28	14	.	TRBJ1-4	CASTLGALHEKLFF	TGTGCCAGCACCTTAGGGGCCTTACATGAAAAACTGTTTTTT
.	TRBV18	14	.	TRBJ1-1	CASSPRVLNTEAFF	TGTGCCAGCTCACCCAGGGTCTTGAACACTGAAGCTTTCTTT
.	TRBV7-7	15	TRBD1	TRBJ2-5	CASSLIQGVQETQYF	TGTGCTAGCAGCTTAATACAGGGGGTACAAGAGACCCAGTACTTC